This TCR beta chain was profiled in a study of blood T cell repertoires in COVID-19. Looking at the study overall: COVID-19 samples, acute and convalescent, were from the United States, Italy and Spain.

This clone was picked up a small number of times. Adults between roughly 18 and 89 years of age took part from about two dozen US areas. The data were produced by immunoSEQ multiplex PCR, yet TCRdb's version contains in-frame clones alone and is incomplete. In the table there are fewer than 250,000 clones, 65% to 85% of which are singletons. CDR1 is DFQATT and CDR2 is SNEGSKA in the germline V gene (reference sequence). This CDR3 has 12 amino acids. V lost 3 bases to trimming and J lost 7 bases, with 13 bases between them. The receptor's source is a woman aged 25 to 39 who had been exposed to COVID-19. Sequencing input: PBMCs or T cells enriched from blood (not recorded which). The chain recombines TRBV20-1 with TRBJ2-7; a weak D match, TRBD2 (5 bases). CDR3 region: CSASRELGEQYF. CDR3 coding DNA: TGCAGTGCTAGTAGGGAGTTGGGGGAGCAGTACTTC.